The clone carrying this T cell receptor beta chain was counted at least ten times. Its antigen is not known. Trimming cost V 0 bases and J 1 base, with 1 base left between them. The CDR3 spans 12 residues. Germline lookup yields CDR1 SGHRS and CDR2 YFSETQ. The sample is drawn from a study of CD8 T cells in ankylosing spondylitis. A quantitative 5'-RACE method, one with molecular barcodes, was used to make TCR beta libraries. MiXCR was run by TCRdb on the 5' RACE reads, yielding one entry per CDR3 protein. This sample has about 460,000 distinct CDR3 sequences, with about 5.7% found just once. Study-level findings and limits: Blood of patients with ankylosing spondylitis appeared to be characterized by a TCR beta motif of about eight highly homologous variants. It was reported that disease-linked clones were significantly enriched in matched ankylosing spondylitis synovial fluid.

This sequence was found in a male donor with ankylosing spondylitis. The chain recombines TRBV5-1 with TRBJ2-5, with unresolved D. The sequencing input was blood, either unsorted or a sorted T cell fraction (not recorded which). The CDR3 spells CASSLGQETQYF. The CDR3 coding sequence is TGCGCCAGCAGCTTGGGCCAAGAGACCCAGTACTTC.